This T cell receptor beta chain was identified during a study of blood T cells in healthy people across ages. Overall study results and limits: Any changes in expanded clonotypes were possibly confounded, as donor CMV status remained unknown.

Many counts were recorded for this clonotype. The antigen is not known. The use of a sample-barcoded 5' primer and a J-beta primer mix characterized a second PCR of roughly 6 to 11 cycles. TCRdb ran MiXCR on the 5' RACE reads and lists one entry per CDR3 protein. The data hold 630,000 or so distinct CDR3 sequences, with about 34% observed a single time. J was trimmed by 0 bases and V by 4 bases; bases with no gene match: 16. Germline V gene sequence: CDR1 DFQATT, CDR2 SNEGSKA (reference sequence). The CDR3 spans 19 residues. The V call is TRBV20-1, the J call TRBJ2-1; 9 bases agree with TRBD2. This receptor was identified in a woman at least 80 years old in good health. Sequencing was done on a sample of blood. This CDR3 reads CSATPEGAGGRSSYNEQFF. The CDR3 DNA reads TGCAGTGCTACCCCCGAAGGAGCGGGGGGCCGAAGCTCCTACAATGAGCAGTTCTTC.